Below, one T cell receptor (beta chain) is given with its context. There are 13 residues in the CDR3. Trimming removed 3 bases at V and 10 bases at J, with 13 bases between. CDR1 and CDR2 (germline): LNHDA, SQIVND (reference sequence). Method: immunoSEQ multiplex PCR; TCRdb's copy keeps in-frame clones and lacks some. Here the sample spans some 90,000 clones, around 90% being singletons. This entry comes from a study of T cell changes during pregnancy in multiple sclerosis. This clonotype originated in a female donor with multiple sclerosis, enrolled in a pregnancy study. The source material was peripheral blood, sampled in the first trimester of pregnancy. The chain uses TRBV19 and TRBJ2-1; no definite D call. Here the CDR3 reads CASSIGAVLEQFF. As DNA, the CDR3 is TGTGCCAGTAGTATCGGTGCCGTTTTGGAGCAGTTCTTC.